This is a list of T cell receptor beta chains from one sample in a study of blood T cells in healthy people across ages. One entry per CDR3 protein, called by TCRdb with MiXCR from the 5' RACE reads. In the table there are 550,000 to 750,000 distinct CDR3 sequences, over 20% of which are singletons. Sequenced: blood. These receptors were collected from a man between 65 and 85 years old in good health. CDR3s include the opening cysteine and the closing phenylalanine or tryptophan. A D gene is named only where the DNA matches it firmly. Clone size is not always given. Where it is, it says once, few, many or a class for expanded clones.

TRBV7-2	once	TRBD2	TRBJ2-1	TGTGCCAGCAGCTTACTTTCCAGGGGGCTAGCGGGGGTATACAATGGGCAGTTCTTC	CASSLLSRGLAGVYNGQFF
TRBV14	-	-	TRBJ2-7	TGTGCCAGCAGCCCCCACAACTACGAGCAGTACTTC	CASSPHNYEQYF
TRBV4-3	many	TRBD2	TRBJ2-4	TGCGCCAGCAGCCAAGATCCGGCTAGCGGGGGGGCCAAAAACATTCAGTACTTC	CASSQDPASGGAKNIQYF
TRBV12-3/TRBV12-4	many	-	TRBJ2-4	TGTGCCAGCACCCCGAACCATCTAGCCAAAAACATTCAGTACTTC	CASTPNHLAKNIQYF
TRBV6-6	few	-	TRBJ1-2	TGTGCCAGCAGTTACGCGACAGAATATGTGAGTGGCTACACCTTC	CASSYATEYVSGYTF
TRBV5-1	-	TRBD1	TRBJ2-5	TGCGCCAGCGGCCCAATGCAGGGGGAAGAGACCCAGTACTTC	CASGPMQGEETQYF
TRBV7-2	few	TRBD1	TRBJ2-5	TGTGCCAGCAGCCCTACCGGGACAGGGAATTTCGGCTTC	CASSPTGTGNFGF
TRBV29-1	-	-	TRBJ1-2	TGCAGCGTTTGGGGTACCTTTGGCTACACCTTC	CSVWGTFGYTF
TRBV20-1	few	-	TRBJ2-3	TGCAGTGCCCCTGGCATGAGCAGCACAGATACGCAGTATTTT	CSAPGMSSTDTQYF
TRBV5-1	-	-	TRBJ1-1	TGCGCCAGCAGCGCCATGGGGGTGAAAGCTTTCTTT	CASSAMGVKAFF
TRBV7-9	many	-	TRBJ2-7	TGTGCCAGCAGCTTAGGGCCCGAGCAGTACTTC	CASSLGPEQYF
TRBV28	-	-	TRBJ2-6	TGTGCCAGCAGTTCCTCGAGCTCTGGGGCCAACGTCCTGACTTTC	CASSSSSSGANVLTF
TRBV18	few	-	TRBJ2-4	TGTGCCAGCTCACCTCCCAGTGACTGCCTTCAGTACTTC	CASSPPSDCLQYF
TRBV12-3/TRBV12-4	-	-	TRBJ1-5	TGTGCCAGCAGCCTCGCAAGCAATCAGCCCCGGCATTTT	CASSLASNQPRHF
TRBV19	few	TRBD2	TRBJ2-1	TGTGCCAGTAAACCACTAGCGGGACTCCAGAATGAGCAGTTCTTC	CASKPLAGLQNEQFF
TRBV5-1	few	-	TRBJ2-4	TGCGCCAGCAACCCTCAGGGCGGCAAAAACATTCAGTACTTC	CASNPQGGKNIQYF
TRBV27	few	-	TRBJ2-1	TGTGCCAGCACCTCCTCTAGCGCAAGCTCCTACAATGAGCAGTTCTTC	CASTSSSASSYNEQFF